The sequence of this TCR beta chain was determined in a study of beta chain features in type 1 diabetes. Study background: When patients were set against healthy donors, age, gender and cell yields were similar. Broader study findings: Among patients, naive, central memory and Treg TCRB repertoires appeared more similar than among healthy donors.

The entirety of the isolated RNA underwent reverse transcription, so expressed TCRB transcripts were sequenced. Generated by immunoSEQ multiplex PCR, the TCRdb table keeps only in-frame clones and is missing some. The repertoire holds 680,000 or so clones, with 15% to 17% as singletons. Markers CD45RO/CCR7/CD25/CD127/CD95/CD27 served to sort CD4+ naive, central memory, regulatory and stem cell-like memory cells. This CDR3 spans 16 amino acids. Trimming took 2 bases from V and 2 from J; bases not matched to a gene: 5. Germline lookup yields CDR1 KGHSH and CDR2 LQKENI. Only a few counts were recorded for this clone. As yet, its antigen is unknown.

The receptor was derived from a man aged 18 to 29 in good health. This sequence joins TRBV18 and TRBJ1-5; the match to TRBD1 covers 8 bases. The specimen was naive CD4+ T cells from blood. The CDR3 DNA follows: TGTGCCAGCTCACCAAGAGGACAGGGTGGCAATCAGCCCCAGCATTTT. It yields the protein CASSPRGQGGNQPQHF.